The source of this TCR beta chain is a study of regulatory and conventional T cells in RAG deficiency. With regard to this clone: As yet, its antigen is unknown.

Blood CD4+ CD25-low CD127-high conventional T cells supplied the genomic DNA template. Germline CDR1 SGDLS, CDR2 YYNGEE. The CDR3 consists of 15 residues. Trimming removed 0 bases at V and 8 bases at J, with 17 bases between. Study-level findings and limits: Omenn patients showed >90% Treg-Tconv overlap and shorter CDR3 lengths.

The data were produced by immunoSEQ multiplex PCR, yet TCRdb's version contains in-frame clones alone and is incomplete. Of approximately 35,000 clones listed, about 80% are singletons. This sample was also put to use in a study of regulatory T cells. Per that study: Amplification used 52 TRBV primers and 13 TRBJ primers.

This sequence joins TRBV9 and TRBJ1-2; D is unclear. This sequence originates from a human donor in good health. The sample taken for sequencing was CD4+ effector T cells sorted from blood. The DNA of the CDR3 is TGTGCCAGCAGCGTAGAACCCGAAATCCCGGGAGGCTACACCTTC. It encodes CASSVEPEIPGGYTF. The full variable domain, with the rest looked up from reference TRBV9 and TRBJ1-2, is DSGVTQTPKHLITATGQRVTLRCSPRSGDLSVYWYQQSLDQGLQFLIQYYNGEERAKGNILERFSAQQFPDLHSELNLSSLELGDSALYFCASSVEPEIPGGYTFGSGTRLTVV.